This T cell receptor beta chain was documented in a study of shared clonotypes between healthy human individuals. Data came from immunoSEQ multiplex PCR; TCRdb stores just in-frame clones and leaves some out. The data hold more than 2,000,000 clones, with over 85% observed a single time. This clone is a singleton in its sample. Its target is unknown. Whole-study results and caveats: Around 5.3% of naive CD4 clonotypes were shared across several donors.

Germline values: CDR1 MNHEY, CDR2 SMNVEV (reference sequence). Trimming removed 3 bases at V and 4 bases at J, with 22 bases between. This CDR3 has 17 residues. Material: naive CD4+ T cells from PBMCs. This sample's subset: CD45RA+ positively selected. The chain has TRBV27 and TRBJ2-7; D tentatively reads TRBD1 or TRBD2 (6 bases each). The source is a man younger than 35 in good health. Some clones in this sample may be carry-over from other donors' samples. The DNA for the CDR3 is TGTGCCAGCAGTTTCCTCAGGACGGGGGCCCCCATTTACGAGCAGTACTTC. Translated, it gives CASSFLRTGAPIYEQYF.